This is a list of T cell receptor beta chains from one sample in a study of blood T cells in healthy people across ages. TCRdb ran MiXCR on the 5' RACE reads and lists one entry per CDR3 protein. The table includes approximately 820,000 distinct CDR3 sequences, roughly 44% detected once. The specimen was blood. These receptors were collected from a man aged 55 to 70 in good health. CDR3s include the opening cysteine and the closing phenylalanine or tryptophan. The D gene is left open where the match is weak. Clone size appears in some rows only: once, few, many, or a class for an expanded clone.

len	v_gene	abundance	j_gene	d_gene	CDR3aa	CDR3nt
13	TRBV7-2	NA	TRBJ1-1	TRBD1	CASSSRQGGGAFF	TGTGCCAGCAGTTCCAGACAGGGGGGAGGAGCTTTCTTT
14	TRBV3-1	NA	TRBJ2-7	TRBD1	CASSHRDRGIEQYF	TGTGCCAGCAGCCACCGGGACAGGGGCATCGAGCAGTACTTC
16	TRBV7-8	NA	TRBJ1-5	NA	CASSSTGRLGNQPQHF	TGTGCCAGCAGCTCGACCGGCAGATTGGGCAATCAGCCCCAGCATTTT
14	TRBV29-1	few	TRBJ2-4	NA	CSANSIGGQNIQYF	TGCAGCGCCAACTCGATAGGGGGTCAGAACATTCAGTACTTC
14	TRBV7-2	many	TRBJ2-1	NA	CASSPATVYNEQFF	TGTGCCAGCAGCCCCGCGACAGTGTACAATGAGCAGTTCTTC
16	TRBV4-1	NA	TRBJ1-2	NA	CASSHPRRGLGYGYTF	TGCGCCAGCAGCCACCCCAGGAGAGGGTTGGGCTATGGCTACACCTTC
14	TRBV5-1	NA	TRBJ2-5	NA	CASSPQGQAETQYF	TGCGCCAGCAGCCCCCAGGGTCAAGCGGAGACCCAGTACTTC
11	TRBV3-1	NA	TRBJ2-7	NA	CASRSLHEQYF	TGTGCCAGCAGGAGTTTACACGAGCAGTACTTC
12	TRBV6-2/TRBV6-3	NA	TRBJ2-7	NA	CASSTDGVEQYF	TGTGCCAGCAGTACCGACGGGGTCGAGCAGTACTTC
15	TRBV30	NA	TRBJ1-5	NA	CAWNAPERNNQPQHF	TGTGCCTGGAACGCCCCCGAAAGGAACAATCAGCCCCAGCATTTT
16	TRBV29-1	NA	TRBJ2-1	NA	CSVERGDASSYNEQFF	TGCAGCGTTGAGCGCGGGGACGCGAGCTCCTACAATGAGCAGTTCTTC
15	TRBV5-1	NA	TRBJ2-5	NA	CASSLAGWALETQYF	TGCGCCAGCAGCTTAGCGGGTTGGGCCTTGGAGACCCAGTACTTC
10	TRBV20-1	few	TRBJ2-1	NA	CSASAREQFF	TGCAGTGCTAGTGCTAGGGAGCAGTTCTTC
14	TRBV20-1	NA	TRBJ1-6	NA	CSARGISMNSPLHF	TGCAGTGCTAGAGGCATCTCTATGAATTCACCCCTCCACTTT
14	TRBV12-3/TRBV12-4	NA	TRBJ2-7	NA	CASRPTLSSYEQYF	TGTGCCAGCAGGCCAACTCTTAGCTCCTACGAGCAGTACTTC
14	TRBV7-2	NA	TRBJ2-1	NA	CASSLDAGEQEQFF	TGTGCCAGCAGCTTAGATGCCGGCGAACAGGAGCAGTTCTTC
16	TRBV5-1	NA	TRBJ1-2	NA	CASSPAGAQSNYGYTF	TGCGCCAGCAGCCCGGCAGGGGCGCAGAGTAACTATGGCTACACCTTC
13	TRBV6-1	NA	TRBJ1-5	NA	CASSDRGNRPQHF	TGTGCCAGCAGTGATAGGGGCAATCGGCCCCAGCATTTT
16	TRBV9	NA	TRBJ2-1	TRBD2	CASSLREGSSYNEQFF	TGTGCCAGCAGCCTCCGGGAGGGTAGCTCCTACAATGAGCAGTTCTTC
14	TRBV7-8	NA	TRBJ1-6	TRBD1	CASSLDRGRSPLHF	TGTGCCAGCAGCCTTGACAGGGGGCGTTCACCCCTCCACTTT
16	TRBV6-2/TRBV6-3	few	TRBJ2-1	NA	CASRDLTGEAYNEQFF	TGTGCCAGCAGGGACCTCACAGGGGAGGCCTACAATGAGCAGTTCTTC
13	TRBV27	NA	TRBJ2-7	NA	CASSSTRTGEQYF	TGTGCCAGCAGTTCTACTAGAACGGGCGAGCAGTACTTC
17	TRBV4-1	NA	TRBJ2-7	TRBD1	CASSQDQRRDRLYEQYF	TGCGCCAGCAGCCAAGATCAACGGAGGGACAGGCTCTACGAGCAGTACTTC
14	TRBV6-5	NA	TRBJ1-2	TRBD1	CASSYRTGSYGYTF	TGTGCCAGCAGTTACCGGACAGGGAGCTATGGCTACACCTTC
15	TRBV4-1	few	TRBJ2-5	TRBD1	CASSQDFTGGETQYF	TGCGCCAGCAGCCAAGACTTTACAGGGGGTGAGACCCAGTACTTC
13	TRBV20-1	NA	TRBJ1-6	TRBD1	CSASPGGSSPLHF	TGCAGTGCTAGCCCAGGGGGCAGTTCACCCCTCCACTTT
14	TRBV20-1	few	TRBJ2-1	TRBD2	CSADRTSAAGEQFF	TGCAGTGCTGATAGGACTAGCGCCGCGGGGGAGCAGTTCTTC
15	TRBV4-1	many	TRBJ1-6	TRBD1	CASSQVGTGNSPLHF	TGCGCCAGCAGCCAAGTAGGGACAGGGAATTCACCCCTCCACTTT
15	TRBV7-9	few	TRBJ1-1	NA	CASSPQRQKNTEAFF	TGTGCCAGCAGCCCTCAGCGGCAGAAAAACACTGAAGCTTTCTTT
13	TRBV6-5	few	TRBJ2-5	TRBD2	CASRLAGGLQQYF	TGTGCCAGCCGACTAGCGGGGGGGCTTCAGCAGTACTTC
17	TRBV12-3/TRBV12-4	NA	TRBJ2-3	TRBD2	CASSRTSGGAFTDTQYF	TGTGCCAGCAGCCGGACTAGCGGGGGAGCTTTCACAGATACGCAGTATTTT
15	TRBV21-1	NA	TRBJ2-2	NA	CASSKGLVARGELFF	TGTGCCAGCAGCAAAGGACTAGTCGCGCGCGGGGAGCTGTTTTTT
13	TRBV27	few	TRBJ2-1	NA	CASGRWQTNEQFF	TGTGCCAGCGGAAGGTGGCAGACCAATGAGCAGTTCTTC
15	TRBV15	once	TRBJ1-2	NA	CATSGDLGVYDGYTF	TGTGCCACCAGCGGAGATTTGGGGGTCTACGATGGCTACACCTTC
17	TRBV7-2	many	TRBJ2-1	TRBD1	CASSLPLGQGQNNEQFF	TGTGCCAGCAGCTTACCCTTGGGACAGGGGCAGAACAATGAGCAGTTCTTC
14	TRBV20-1	few	TRBJ2-7	TRBD1	CSARGQEGSYEQYF	TGCAGTGCTAGGGGACAGGAAGGGTCTTACGAGCAGTACTTC
11	TRBV7-2	few	TRBJ2-1	NA	CASSLVFEQFF	TGTGCCAGCAGCTTAGTGTTTGAGCAGTTCTTC
16	TRBV5-1	NA	TRBJ1-5	TRBD1	CASSLDGQGGNQPQHF	TGCGCCAGCAGCTTGGACGGACAGGGGGGCAATCAGCCCCAGCATTTT
16	TRBV5-1	few	TRBJ2-1	NA	CASSLVLAGSYNEQFF	TGCGCCAGCAGCTTGGTCCTAGCTGGTTCCTACAATGAGCAGTTCTTC